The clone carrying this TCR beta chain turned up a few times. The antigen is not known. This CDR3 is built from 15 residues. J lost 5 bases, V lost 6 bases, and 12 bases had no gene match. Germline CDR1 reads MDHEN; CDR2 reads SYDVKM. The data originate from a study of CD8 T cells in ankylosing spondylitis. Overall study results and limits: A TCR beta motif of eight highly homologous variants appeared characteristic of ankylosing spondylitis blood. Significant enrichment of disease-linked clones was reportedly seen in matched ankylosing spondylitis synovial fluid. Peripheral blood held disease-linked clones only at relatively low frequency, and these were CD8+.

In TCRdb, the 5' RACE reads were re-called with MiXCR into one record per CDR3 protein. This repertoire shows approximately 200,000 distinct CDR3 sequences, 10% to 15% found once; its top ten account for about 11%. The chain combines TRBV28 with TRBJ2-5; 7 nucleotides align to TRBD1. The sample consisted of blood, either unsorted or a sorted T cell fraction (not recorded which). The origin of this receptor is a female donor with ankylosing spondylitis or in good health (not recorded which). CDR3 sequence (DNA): TGTGCCAGCAGATCAGTCCGACAGGGCGGGGAGACCCAGTACTTC. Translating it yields CASRSVRQGGETQYF.